The 5 T cell receptor beta chains listed next were all sequenced from one sample in a study of cytomegalovirus exposure and HLA in healthy donors listed by TCRdb under 2017. The library was produced with the immunoSEQ multiplex PCR assay. For the multiplex PCR, a mixture combining 60 forward primers for TCR Vbeta segments and 13 reverse primers for TCR Jbeta segments was used. The source is immuneACCESS, and TCRdb retained only in-frame sequences with V and J called. Part of the clones is not carried over; for the studies checked, unresolved V genes explain less than half of this, and the remainder is unexplained. The sample profile shows tens of thousands of clones; approximately 71% of them were found once. The ten largest clones capture 2.5% to 3% of the sample. The material sequenced was PBMCs. These receptors came from a man between 45 and 60 years old in good health and CMV-seronegative.

The chain uses TRBV7-9 and TRBJ1-4; no reliable D call. Germline V gives CDR1 SEHNR, CDR2 FQNEAQ (reference sequence). CDR3 length: 15 residues. Trimming stripped 8 bases from V and 8 bases from J, with 21 bases between. The CDR3 bases are TGTGCCAGCGTAAAAGCGAGCGCGTCGGAGGAAAAACTGTTTTTT. Translated: CASVKASASEEKLFF.

This clone has only a few counts. This sequence joins TRBV5-1 and TRBJ2-1; D is possibly TRBD1 (6 bases). Germline lookup yields CDR1 SGHRS and CDR2 YFSETQ. V dropped 0 bases and J dropped 8 bases, with 15 bases sitting between them. The CDR3 totals 15 residues. The CDR3 DNA sequence: TGCGCCAGCAGCTTGGGGACAGCTACAGGCGATGAGCAGTTCTTC. Its translation: CASSLGTATGDEQFF.

The chain employs TRBV11-3 and TRBJ2-1; D may be TRBD1 (6 bases). CDR1 and CDR2 from the germline V gene are SGHNT and YENEEA. The CDR3 contains 15 residues. The V gene lost 5 bases and the J gene lost 1 base, with 12 bases spanning the gap. The CDR3 nucleotides read TGTGCCAGCAGCCCTCAGGGGTGGTCCTACAATGAGCAGTTCTTC. Amino acids: CASSPQGWSYNEQFF.

The rearrangement uses TRBV7-6 and TRBJ2-7; D is unresolved. The CDR3 consists of 12 residues. Trimming pared 3 bases from V and 4 bases from J, leaving 7 bases between. The germline CDR1 and CDR2 sequences are SGHVS and FNYEAQ. CDR3: CASSFDTYEQYF. CDR3 DNA sequence: TGTGCCAGCAGCTTTGACACGTACGAGCAGTACTTC.

The rearrangement joins TRBV6-6 to TRBJ1-3, with D hard to call. Germline CDR1 MNHNY, CDR2 SVGAGI (reference sequence). V gave up 2 bases and J gave up 0 bases, with 8 bases separating them. The CDR3 covers 15 residues. The CDR3 bases are TGTGCCAGCAGTTACCCACAGAGCTCTGGAAACACCATATATTTT. Its translation is CASSYPQSSGNTIYF.